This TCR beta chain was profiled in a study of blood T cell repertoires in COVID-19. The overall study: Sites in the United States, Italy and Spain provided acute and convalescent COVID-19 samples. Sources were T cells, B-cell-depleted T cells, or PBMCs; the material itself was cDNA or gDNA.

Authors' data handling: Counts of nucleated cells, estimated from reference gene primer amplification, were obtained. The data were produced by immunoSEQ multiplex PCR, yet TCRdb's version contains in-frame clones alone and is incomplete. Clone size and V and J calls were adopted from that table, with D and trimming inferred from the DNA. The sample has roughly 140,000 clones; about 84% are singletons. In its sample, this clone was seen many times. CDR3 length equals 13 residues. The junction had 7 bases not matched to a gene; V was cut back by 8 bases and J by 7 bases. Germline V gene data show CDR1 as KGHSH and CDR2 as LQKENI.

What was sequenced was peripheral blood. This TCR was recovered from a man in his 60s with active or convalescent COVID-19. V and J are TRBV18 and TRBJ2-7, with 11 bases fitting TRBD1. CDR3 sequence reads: CASARGQGVEQYF. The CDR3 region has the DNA TGTGCCAGCGCACGGGGACAGGGGGTAGAGCAGTACTTC. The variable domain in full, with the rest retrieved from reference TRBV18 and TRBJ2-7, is NAGVMQNPRHLVRRRGQEARLRCSPMKGHSHVYWYRQLPEEGLKFMVYLQKENIIDESGMPKERFSAEFPKEGPSILRIQQVVRGDSAAYFCASARGQGVEQYFGPGTRLTVT.